These T cell receptor beta chains were read from a single sample in a study of shared clonotypes between healthy human individuals. The data were produced by immunoSEQ multiplex PCR, yet TCRdb's version contains in-frame clones alone and is incomplete. Among fewer than 650,000 clones, about 79% were seen once, and the ten largest hold 10% to 15%. The source material was PBMCs. The receptors stem from a woman aged 40 to 50 in good health. Some clones in this sample may be carry-over from other donors' samples. Both conserved end residues are part of each CDR3. D genes are given only for firm matches. A clone size is listed for some rows: how often the clone was seen (once, few, many), or a class if it is expanded.

v_gene	abundance	d_gene	j_gene	CDR3aa	CDR3nt
TRBV19	-	-	TRBJ2-5	CASSIEPLGTYQETQYF	TGTGCCAGTAGTATCGAGCCCCTAGGAACTTACCAAGAGACCCAGTACTTC
TRBV19	-	-	TRBJ2-2	CASSSLTGANTGELFF	TGTGCCAGTAGTTCACTGACAGGAGCGAACACCGGGGAGCTGTTTTTT
TRBV25-1	many	TRBD1	TRBJ2-7	CASRSGTGNYEQYF	TGTGCCAGCAGATCCGGGACAGGGAACTACGAGCAGTACTTC
TRBV29-1	few	-	TRBJ2-5	CSVPTPAGDQETQYF	TGCAGCGTTCCCACTCCGGCAGGTGACCAAGAGACCCAGTACTTC
TRBV18	-	TRBD1	TRBJ1-2	CASSGTGGADGYTF	TGTGCCAGCTCCGGGACAGGGGGCGCTGATGGCTACACCTTC
TRBV28	-	-	TRBJ2-7	CASSEPQWSYEQYF	TGTGCCAGCAGTGAACCCCAGTGGTCCTACGAGCAGTACTTC
TRBV29-1	-	-	TRBJ1-1	CSVVGMRAFF	TGCAGCGTTGTGGGGATGCGAGCTTTCTTT
TRBV7-2	-	-	TRBJ2-7	CASSLAGTLLTYEQYF	TGTGCCAGCAGCTTAGCGGGGACTCTCCTCACCTACGAGCAGTACTTC
TRBV5-6	-	-	TRBJ1-1	CASSLDYETVNTEAFF	TGTGCCAGCAGCTTGGATTACGAGACAGTGAACACTGAAGCTTTCTTT
TRBV27	-	-	TRBJ2-5	CASRVWAAQETQYF	TGTGCCAGCAGGGTGTGGGCGGCCCAAGAGACCCAGTACTTC
TRBV28	-	-	TRBJ1-3	CASSLSGQGRNTIYF	TGTGCCAGCAGTTTATCAGGTCAGGGGAGAAACACCATATATTTT
TRBV7-6	-	-	TRBJ2-2	CASSLVTGSTGELFF	TGTGCCAGCAGCTTAGTAACGGGATCCACCGGGGAGCTGTTTTTT
TRBV9	-	-	TRBJ2-2	CASSVGAGGGELFF	TGTGCCAGCAGCGTAGGGGCAGGCGGCGGGGAGCTGTTTTTT
TRBV7-9	-	-	TRBJ2-5	CASSLGGVEETQYF	TGTGCCAGCAGCTTGGGTGGTGTCGAAGAGACCCAGTACTTC
TRBV7-2	many	TRBD2	TRBJ2-7	CASSLWTSRPYEQYF	TGTGCCAGCAGCCTATGGACTAGCCGACCCTACGAGCAGTACTTC
TRBV28	few	TRBD2	TRBJ2-7	CASSSAGDEQYF	TGTGCCAGCAGTTCGGCGGGAGACGAGCAGTACTTC
TRBV5-1	-	TRBD1	TRBJ1-2	CASSAQGDANYGYTF	TGCGCCAGCAGCGCTCAGGGGGACGCAAACTATGGCTACACCTTC
TRBV4-1	few	TRBD1	TRBJ2-5	CASSTDRGGAETQYF	TGCGCCAGCAGCACTGATAGAGGGGGCGCAGAGACCCAGTACTTC
TRBV6-5	-	-	TRBJ2-2	CASIPRGDRTGELFF	TGTGCCAGCATACCCCGCGGAGATAGGACCGGGGAGCTGTTTTTT
TRBV7-3	-	TRBD2	TRBJ2-5	CASSLKGLAGGETQYF	TGTGCCAGCAGCCTCAAGGGACTAGCGGGAGGAGAGACCCAGTACTTC
TRBV2	-	-	TRBJ2-2	CATRVEGSTGELFF	TGTGCCACCAGGGTCGAAGGGAGCACCGGGGAGCTGTTTTTT
TRBV18	few	TRBD1	TRBJ1-4	CASSHDRGPWEKLFF	TGTGCCAGCTCACATGACAGGGGACCGTGGGAAAAACTGTTTTTT
TRBV6-6	-	-	TRBJ2-7	CASSYPSGSEQYF	TGTGCCAGCAGTTACCCTTCTGGGTCCGAGCAGTACTTC
TRBV5-1	-	TRBD2	TRBJ2-5	CASSLRIAGAETQYF	TGCGCCAGCAGCTTGAGAATAGCGGGAGCTGAGACCCAGTACTTC
TRBV27	-	TRBD2	TRBJ2-7	CASSSPGLGNYEQYF	TGTGCCAGCAGTTCCCCGGGACTAGGAAACTACGAGCAGTACTTC
TRBV11-1	-	-	TRBJ2-6	CASSLPLGTGANVLTF	TGTGCCAGCAGCTTGCCTTTAGGTACCGGGGCCAACGTCCTGACTTTC
TRBV6-7	-	TRBD1	TRBJ2-4	CASSSPGQGAKNIQYF	TGTGCCAGCAGTTCCCCGGGACAGGGGGCCAAAAACATTCAGTACTTC
TRBV9	-	-	TRBJ2-2	CASSVTETSGNTGELFF	TGTGCCAGCAGCGTCACAGAGACTAGTGGGAACACCGGGGAGCTGTTTTTT
TRBV5-4	-	TRBD1	TRBJ2-6	CASSLFGTGVGANVLTF	TGTGCCAGCAGCTTGTTTGGGACAGGGGTCGGGGCCAACGTCCTGACTTTC
TRBV11-2	-	-	TRBJ2-2	CASSPIQVPRELFF	TGTGCCAGCAGCCCCATCCAAGTCCCCCGGGAGCTGTTTTTT
TRBV18	-	TRBD1	TRBJ1-1	CASSPRSLGQGVGMNTEAFF	TGTGCCAGCTCACCACGGAGTCTGGGACAGGGGGTGGGAATGAACACTGAAGCTTTCTTT
TRBV19	-	-	TRBJ2-7	CASSTRDGQLYEQYF	TGTGCCAGTAGTACCCGGGACGGACAACTCTACGAGCAGTACTTC
TRBV5-6	-	TRBD1	TRBJ1-2	CASSSTGTYGYTF	TGTGCCAGCAGCTCGACAGGGACCTATGGCTACACCTTC
TRBV7-6	-	-	TRBJ2-2	CASSLSTNTGELFF	TGTGCCAGCAGCCTAAGCACGAACACCGGGGAGCTGTTTTTT
TRBV27	-	-	TRBJ2-2	CASSAGRTGELFF	TGTGCCAGCAGTGCAGGGAGAACCGGGGAGCTGTTTTTT
TRBV19	-	-	TRBJ2-1	CVQGYYNEQFF	TGTGTCCAGGGGTACTACAATGAGCAGTTCTTC
TRBV27	-	-	TRBJ2-1	CASSQRWVEEQFF	TGTGCCAGCAGTCAAAGGTGGGTTGAGGAGCAGTTCTTC
TRBV28	-	TRBD1	TRBJ1-2	CASGLGGRNDYGYTF	TGTGCCAGCGGATTAGGGGGCCGGAATGACTATGGCTACACCTTC
TRBV6-6	-	TRBD1	TRBJ2-7	CASSPRQGVGEQYF	TGTGCCAGCAGTCCTAGACAGGGGGTGGGCGAGCAGTACTTC
TRBV5-1	-	TRBD1	TRBJ1-2	CASSTGQSNYGYTF	TGCGCCAGCAGCACGGGACAGAGTAACTATGGCTACACCTTC
TRBV19	-	-	TRBJ1-4	CASSNVQKLFF	TGTGCCAGTAGTAACGTTCAGAAACTGTTTTTT
TRBV5-1	-	-	TRBJ2-2	CASSLKASSGELFF	TGCGCCAGCAGCTTGAAGGCTAGCTCCGGGGAGCTGTTTTTT
TRBV6-9	-	TRBD1	TRBJ1-1	CASSPQDRDKRAEAFF	TGTGCCAGCAGTCCGCAGGACAGGGATAAAAGGGCTGAAGCTTTCTTT
TRBV5-1	few	TRBD1	TRBJ1-2	CASSLAGTGGYGYTF	TGCGCCAGCAGCTTGGCCGGGACAGGGGGCTATGGCTACACCTTC
TRBV11-2	once	-	TRBJ1-2	CASRNDGRGYTF	TGTGCCAGCCGTAATGATGGACGCGGCTACACCTTC
TRBV7-2	-	-	TRBJ2-7	CASSLRLVGSYEQYF	TGTGCCAGCAGCCTAAGACTAGTAGGTTCCTACGAGCAGTACTTC
TRBV6-4	-	TRBD1	TRBJ2-5	CASSDGTGGPETQYF	TGTGCCAGCAGTGACGGGACAGGGGGTCCAGAGACCCAGTACTTC
TRBV10-2	-	-	TRBJ2-3	CASTDSTDTQYF	TGCGCCAGCACCGATAGCACAGATACGCAGTATTTT
TRBV28	few	-	TRBJ1-5	CASSLMSGNQPQHF	TGTGCCAGCAGTTTAATGTCCGGTAATCAGCCCCAGCATTTT
TRBV15	-	-	TRBJ2-1	CATSRDSGWNEQFF	TGTGCCACCAGCAGAGATTCCGGTTGGAATGAGCAGTTCTTC
TRBV7-9	-	TRBD1	TRBJ2-3	CASSPIGTGSPDTQYF	TGTGCCAGCAGCCCCATTGGGACAGGGAGCCCAGATACGCAGTATTTT
TRBV5-4	-	TRBD1	TRBJ1-3	CASSTRTGGESTIYF	TGTGCCAGCAGCACAAGGACAGGGGGCGAGAGCACCATATATTTT
TRBV7-9	-	TRBD2	TRBJ2-1	CASSDSAGGVDEQFF	TGTGCCAGCAGCGATAGTGCTGGGGGGGTGGATGAGCAGTTCTTC
TRBV5-4	-	TRBD2	TRBJ2-7	CASSLRATGLGEYF	TGTGCCAGCAGCCTACGTGCCACCGGACTAGGCGAGTACTTC
TRBV28	few	-	TRBJ1-4	CASQKGGANEKLFF	TGTGCCAGCCAAAAGGGGGGGGCTAATGAAAAACTGTTTTTT
TRBV11-2	-	TRBD2	TRBJ2-7	CASSLRLAGPYEQYF	TGTGCCAGCAGCCTCCGACTAGCGGGTCCCTACGAGCAGTACTTC
TRBV28	-	-	TRBJ2-2	CASRLNFGTGELFF	TGTGCCAGCAGATTAAATTTTGGAACCGGGGAGCTGTTTTTT
TRBV10-3	-	-	TRBJ2-7	CAIGGGGDEQYF	TGTGCCATCGGTGGAGGGGGGGACGAGCAGTACTTC
TRBV4-1	many	TRBD1	TRBJ1-4	CASSPTGVRTNEKLFF	TGCGCCAGCAGCCCGACAGGGGTTCGGACTAATGAAAAACTGTTTTTT